This T cell receptor beta chain was captured by sequencing in a study of OX40 agonist ivuxolimab in advanced cancers. The V end was cut by 3 bases, the J end by 4 bases, with 15 bases between. The CDR3 length is 15 residues. Germline V gives CDR1 MNHEY, CDR2 SMNVEV (reference sequence). Assay: immunoSEQ multiplex PCR; the TCRdb copy retains only in-frame clones and omits some. This table holds over 30,000 clones, approximately 90% found once. General study findings and limits: Averaging showed that CD8+ T cells had more expanded clones than CD4+ did.

In regard to this clone: Its antigen is unknown.

This TCR was recovered from an adult with an advanced solid tumor such as melanoma, head and neck, liver or kidney cancer. This chain joins TRBV27 and TRBJ1-2; possibly TRBD1 for D (5 bases). This specimen consisted of CD4+ or CD8+ T cells sorted from blood, obtained in a trial of the OX40 agonist ivuxolimab. The CDR3 nucleotides are TGTGCCAGCAGTTTGGCCGGACAAGATTTCTATGGCTACACCTTC. Translated: CASSLAGQDFYGYTF.